This TCR beta chain was identified in a study of cytomegalovirus exposure and HLA in healthy donors. The donors gave bone marrow, and they were healthy. Study-level results: It was shown in a later analysis that HLA-associated TCR beta chains were more clonally expanded than other, equally common chains.

The PCR ran on 60 Vbeta and 13 Jbeta primers. Produced via immunoSEQ multiplex PCR; TCRdb's table is partial and in-frame only. The sample records 200,000 to 250,000 clones, 76% being singletons. V lost 6 bases, J lost 5 bases, and 8 bases lay in between. Germline loops: CDR1 MDHEN, CDR2 SYDVKM. This CDR3 region has 12 residues. On this clone: Antigen specificity is unknown.

The sequenced material came from PBMCs. The V call is TRBV28, the J call TRBJ1-5; the D is unclear. The clonotype was recovered from a man in his late teens or twenties in good health and CMV-seronegative. CDR3 in amino acids: CASSVGDQPQHF. DNA of the CDR3: TGTGCCAGCAGCGTCGGAGATCAGCCCCAGCATTTT. Full variable domain (rest looked up from reference TRBV28 and TRBJ1-5): DVKVTQSSRYLVKRTGEKVFLECVQDMDHENMFWYRQDPGLGLRLIYFSYDVKMKEKGDIPEGYSVSREKKERFSLILESASTNQTSMYLCASSVGDQPQHFGDGTRLSIL.